This TCR beta chain derives from a study of cytomegalovirus exposure and HLA in healthy donors. Study background: From 150 million to 200 million T cells, an earlier analysis saw approximately 110 million unique TCR beta sequences.

Between the trimmed V and J ends, which lost 0 bases and 8 bases, there was a span of 13 bases. The CDR3 is made up of 14 amino acids. Per the germline V gene, CDR1 is WNHNN and CDR2 is SYGVQD (reference sequence). In the PCR, 60 Vbeta and 13 Jbeta primers were used. Sequenced by immunoSEQ multiplex PCR; TCRdb stores in-frame clones only, minus some. In the table there are some 130,000 clones, more than 80% of which are singletons. For this clone: The antigen is not known.

Study-level results: It was likely that a cluster of highly shared sequence variants was a sequencing artifact.

This TCR was sampled from a man aged 25 to 40 in good health and CMV-seronegative. The specimen was PBMCs. The rearrangement uses TRBV10-1 and TRBJ2-5; D is unresolved. CDR3 in amino acids: CASSESVSKQTQYF. In nucleotides, the CDR3 is TGCGCCAGCAGTGAGTCGGTCTCCAAGCAAACCCAGTACTTC.